This TCR beta chain was captured by sequencing in a study of technical replicates of blood from four donors. The assay was immunoSEQ multiplex PCR, and TCRdb's table has in-frame clones only and misses some. The sample gives roughly 68,000 clones, about 97% of which show up once; approximately 0.3% is in the top ten. This CDR3 has 16 amino acids. The V and J ends lost 3 bases and 5 bases, in that order; junction bases with no gene match: 7. Per germline, CDR1 ENHRY and CDR2 SYGVKD. The TCR sequence derives from a human donor in good health. The sample consisted of T cells isolated from PBMCs. The gene calls are TRBV10-3 and TRBJ2-5, with 12 bases identical to TRBD1. This chain's CDR3 is CAISEGGQGALETQYF. CDR3 coding DNA: TGTGCCATCAGTGAAGGGGGACAGGGGGCCTTGGAGACCCAGTACTTC.